The 23 T cell receptor beta chains presented below share a single source sample, sequenced in a study of PD-1 blockade in mismatch repair-deficient tumors (dated by TCRdb to 2015 to 2018). Receptors were amplified or captured by the immunoSEQ multiplex PCR assay. Drawn from immuneACCESS, this table holds only the in-frame rearrangements with V and J called that TCRdb kept. Clones are partly lost; checked studies trace under half to an unresolved V gene and leave the rest unexplained. Within this sample are tens of thousands of clones, with approximately 81% of them counted one time only. The ten largest clones add up to roughly 2.7% of the sample. The time point label on this specimen signifies: peripheral blood 12 weeks after first pembrolizumab dose. Source: peripheral blood, taken 12 weeks after starting pembrolizumab. Receptor source: an adult with mismatch repair-deficient cancer.

The V gene is TRBV6-4, the J gene TRBJ2-3; a weak D match, TRBD2 (6 bases). Trimming removed 5 bases from V and 0 bases from J, with 6 bases in between. From germline, CDR1 is MRHNA and CDR2 SNTAGT. This CDR3 region has 13 residues. The CDR3 loop reads CASSSGSTDTQYF. The CDR3 coding sequence is TGTGCCAGCAGTAGCGGGAGCACAGATACGCAGTATTTT.

The genes are TRBV5-5 and TRBJ2-7; perhaps TRBD1 as D (6 bases). This CDR3 has 15 amino acids. Germline-derived CDR1 and CDR2 are SGHKS and YYEKEE (reference sequence). The germline V and J ends were trimmed by 4 bases and 2 bases, with 16 bases remaining between them. Written as DNA, the CDR3 is TGTGCCAGCAGCCGTTCTCAGGGGAACACCTACGAGCAGTACTTC. The encoded protein is CASSRSQGNTYEQYF.

This chain connects TRBV7-8 to TRBJ2-2; possibly TRBD1 for D (6 bases). The CDR3 runs to 16 residues. The V end lost 2 bases, the J end lost 4 bases, and 14 bases lay between the germline ends. Per the germline V gene, CDR1 is SGHVS and CDR2 is FQNEAQ. CDR3 nucleotides: TGTGCCAGCAGCTTAAGATCAGGGGCCGTCACCGGGGAGCTGTTTTTT. Amino acids: CASSLRSGAVTGELFF. Based on the CDR3 plus reference TRBV7-8 and TRBJ2-2, the full variable domain is GAGVSQSPRYKVAKRGQDVALRCDPISGHVSLFWYQQALGQGPEFLTYFQNEAQLDKSGLPSDRFFAERPEGSVSTLKIQRTQQEDSAVYLCASSLRSGAVTGELFFGEGSRLTVL.

This clone was seen only a few times. The chain links TRBV5-4 to TRBJ2-7; TRBD2 might be the D (5 bases). The germline V gene has CDR1 SGHNT and CDR2 YYREEE (reference sequence). V lost 4 bases and J lost 7, with 12 bases in between. The CDR3 contains 12 residues. CDR3 sequence (DNA): TGTGCCAGCAGCGCCTCGACGGGGGAGCAGTACTTC. The encoded protein is CASSASTGEQYF.

The chain links TRBV10-3 to TRBJ1-1, with D possibly matching TRBD1 (5 bases). V was pared by 3 bases and J by 4 bases, with 9 bases between. The CDR3 length is 13 residues. CDR1 is ENHRY and CDR2 is SYGVKD in the germline V gene. The CDR3 bases are TGTGCCATCAGTGATCGTGGGGCCACTGAAGCTTTCTTT. Amino acids: CAISDRGATEAFF.

Concerning this clone itself: One junction end does not reproduce the germline sequence, and a read error may be involved. J is TRBJ2-2 and V is TRBV4-2, with 7 bases matching TRBD2. In germline, CDR1 is LGHNA, CDR2 YNFKEQ. The length of the CDR3 is 17 residues. The CDR3 reads CASSKEILTGGTGELFF. DNA for the CDR3: TGTGCCAGCAGCAAAGAAATTTTGACCGGGGGGACCGGGGAGCTGTTTTTT.

This clone was seen more than once but under ten times. The V gene is TRBV27, the J gene TRBJ2-7; 8 bases fit TRBD1. CDR3 length: 15 amino acids. V was pared by 0 bases and J by 5 bases, with 6 bases of the junction left unmatched. Germline values: CDR1 MNHEY, CDR2 SMNVEV (reference sequence). The CDR3 DNA sequence: TGTGCCAGCAGTTTATCGGGCAGGGGGCTCGACGAGCAGTACTTC. Its protein is CASSLSGRGLDEQYF.

This clone has a single count. J is TRBJ2-1 and V is TRBV7-8, with 13 bases that match TRBD2. V dropped 2 bases and J dropped 9; count of bases not matched to a gene: 4. The CDR3 runs to 15 residues. Germline loops: CDR1 SGHVS, CDR2 FQNEAQ. CDR3 in amino acids: CASSLWGLAGSEQFF. The CDR3 DNA follows: TGTGCCAGCAGCTTATGGGGACTAGCGGGAAGTGAGCAGTTCTTC.

V usage is TRBV5-6 and J usage is TRBJ2-5; D is unclear. Germline-derived CDR1 and CDR2 are SGHDT and YYEEEE. The CDR3 runs 11 residues. Trimming pared 2 bases from V and 5 bases from J, leaving 4 bases between. Here the CDR3 reads CASSFYETQYF. The CDR3 nucleotides read TGTGCCAGCAGCTTCTACGAGACCCAGTACTTC.

This clone was recorded once. The chain couples TRBV5-1 to TRBJ2-7, with a weak D call TRBD1 (6 bases). The length of the CDR3 is 13 residues. Germline values: CDR1 SGHRS, CDR2 YFSETQ. The V and J ends lost 4 bases and 7 bases respectively, with 15 bases between them. The CDR3 loop is CASSHGPRGEQYF. The DNA of the CDR3 is TGCGCCAGCAGCCACGGCCCCAGGGGAGAGCAGTACTTC.

This clone has a single count. The chain joins TRBV27 to TRBJ2-2; D uncertain. The germline gives CDR1 MNHEY, CDR2 SMNVEV (reference sequence). The CDR3 contains 13 residues. V shed 0 bases and J shed 5 bases, with 4 bases lying between them. The CDR3, as DNA: TGTGCCAGCAGTTTATCAAGTACCGGGGAGCTGTTTTTT. Its translation is CASSLSSTGELFF.

The table lists this clone with a few counts. The chain uses TRBV28 and TRBJ1-1; possibly TRBD1 for D (6 bases). Looked up from germline, CDR1 is MDHEN and CDR2 is SYDVKM. The CDR3 runs to 12 residues. Trimming stripped 7 bases from V and 10 bases from J, with 16 bases between. CDR3 DNA: TGTGCCAGCACCGGGACGGGGGGGCTAGCTTTCTTT. Its translation is CASTGTGGLAFF.

Written as DNA, the CDR3 is TGCGCCAGCAGCTTGGACAGGGAGACCTACGAGCAGTACTTC. Translating it yields CASSLDRETYEQYF. V gene TRBV5-1 combines with J gene TRBJ2-7, with D perhaps TRBD1 (6 bases). The CDR3 sequence is 14 residues long. V was shortened by 0 bases and J by 2 bases, with 9 bases between the two germline ends. Germline CDR1 is SGHRS and CDR2 is YFSETQ.

V gene TRBV6-5 combines with J gene TRBJ2-5, with unresolved D. The CDR3 is made up of 14 amino acids. V was shortened by 0 bases and J by 5 bases, with 10 bases between the two germline ends. Germline V gene data show CDR1 as MNHEY and CDR2 as SVGAGI. CDR3 nucleotides: TGTGCCAGCAGTTACTCCCACAGTGGGGAGACCCAGTACTTC. Its protein product is CASSYSHSGETQYF.

This clone appeared a few times. Compared with germline, one end of the junction differs, possibly owing to a read error. The chain employs TRBV7-7 and TRBJ2-2; D might be TRBD1 or TRBD2, each matching 6 bases. The CDR3 runs 15 residues. Looked up from germline, CDR1 is SSHAT and CDR2 is FNYEAQ (reference sequence). Written as DNA, the CDR3 is TGTGCTAGCAGCTTCAGGGGAGGTTCGACCGGGGAGCTGTTTTTT. Translation: CASSFRGGSTGELFF. The full variable domain, rest sourced from reference TRBV7-7 and TRBJ2-2, is GAGVSQSPRYKVTKRGQDVTLRCDPISSHATLYWYQQALGQGPEFLTYFNYEAQPDKSGLPSDRFSAERPEGSISTLTIQRTEQRDSAMYRCASSFRGGSTGELFFGEGSRLTVL.

The rearrangement joins TRBV2 to TRBJ2-7; D is perhaps TRBD2 (6 bases). CDR1 and CDR2 from the germline V gene are SNHLY and FYNNEI. Trimming pared 1 base from V and 0 bases from J, leaving 10 bases between. CDR3 length: 15 residues. Here the CDR3 reads CASSEVAGSSYEQYF. CDR3 in DNA: TGTGCCAGCAGTGAAGTCGCGGGAAGCTCCTACGAGCAGTACTTC.

V and J are TRBV11-2 and TRBJ2-5, with D possibly being TRBD2 (5 bases). The V gene's germline CDR1 is SGHAT and CDR2 FQNNGV. Trimming cost V 5 bases and J 5 bases, with 21 bases left between them. This CDR3 comprises 16 residues. In nucleotides, the CDR3 is TGTGCCAGCAGCCCCGAGCGATCAGCGGTCGAGGAGACCCAGTACTTC. It specifies CASSPERSAVEETQYF.

The rearrangement links TRBV21-1 to TRBJ2-5. TRBV21-1 is annotated as a pseudogene. This CDR3 has 13 residues. CDR3 nucleotide sequence: TGTGCCAGCGGCCCGGGCCTACAAGAGACCCAGTACTTC. It specifies CASGPGLQETQYF.

The chain links TRBV15 to TRBJ2-7; D ambiguous. There are 13 residues in the CDR3. Trimming removed 1 base at V and 4 bases at J, with 8 bases between. CDR1 LNHNV and CDR2 YYDKDF come from the germline V gene (reference sequence). This chain's CDR3 is CATSRAASYEQYF. The CDR3 nucleotides read TGTGCCACCAGCAGAGCCGCCTCTTACGAGCAGTACTTC.

The gene calls are TRBV4-3 and TRBJ2-1, with D maybe TRBD2 (6 bases). There are 18 residues in the CDR3. V was shortened by 6 bases and J by 0 bases, with 21 bases between the two germline ends. Germline loops: CDR1 LGHNA, CDR2 YSLEER. The CDR3: CASSESPREWPSYNEQFF. The CDR3 DNA reads TGCGCCAGCAGTGAAAGCCCCCGGGAGTGGCCCTCCTACAATGAGCAGTTCTTC.

This clone was counted a single time. The rearrangement uses TRBV7-9 and TRBJ2-5; TRBD2 is a possible D gene (5 bases). This CDR3 contains 15 residues. CDR1 is SEHNR, CDR2 FQNEAQ, per germline (reference sequence). Trimming took 2 bases from V and 3 from J, leaving 13 bases between them. The CDR3 is CASSLFSGVKETQYF. CDR3 DNA: TGTGCCAGCAGCTTATTTTCCGGGGTCAAAGAGACCCAGTACTTC. Filled out from reference TRBV7-9 and TRBJ2-5, the complete variable domain reads DTGVSQNPRHKITKRGQNVTFRCDPISEHNRLYWYRQTLGQGPEFLTYFQNEAQLEKSRLLSDRFSAERPKGSFSTLEIQRTEQGDSAMYLCASSLFSGVKETQYFGPGTRLLVL.

The rearrangement joins TRBV7-9 to TRBJ1-5; D unresolved. The germline V gene encodes CDR1 SEHNR and CDR2 FQNEAQ (reference sequence). The CDR3 has 12 residues. Trimming took off 1 base at V and 6 bases at J, with 4 bases between the two ends. This CDR3 is CASSLGAQPQHF. The CDR3, as DNA: TGTGCCAGCAGCTTAGGTGCTCAGCCCCAGCATTTT.

Comment on this clone: The sample has other DNA sequences that encode this CDR3 too. This rearrangement joins TRBV7-2 to TRBJ1-4; TRBD1 is a possible D gene (6 bases). V shed 2 bases and J shed 0 bases, with 7 bases lying between them. Germline V gene sequence: CDR1 SGHTA, CDR2 FQGNSA. The CDR3 has 15 amino acids. As DNA, the CDR3 is TGTGCCAGCAGCTTAACAGGGCCAACTAATGAAAAACTGTTTTTT. This encodes CASSLTGPTNEKLFF. Combining the CDR3 with reference TRBV7-2 and TRBJ1-4 gives the whole variable domain GAGVSQSPSNKVTEKGKDVELRCDPISGHTALYWYRQSLGQGLEFLIYFQGNSAPDKSGLPSDRFSAERTGGSVSTLTIQRTQQEDSAVYLCASSLTGPTNEKLFFGSGTQLSVL.